This TCR beta chain emerged from a study of T-cell reconstitution after alpha-beta-depleted transplantation in children. Unique molecular identifiers were built into the TCRbeta library. One entry per CDR3 protein, called by TCRdb with MiXCR from the PCR reads. The repertoire includes 500,000 to 650,000 distinct CDR3 sequences, 10% to 15% of them detected once, and 2.2% sits in the top ten. The CDR3 covers 12 residues. V was pared by 6 bases and J by 2 bases, with 4 bases of the junction left unmatched. CDR1 and CDR2 from the germline V gene are SQVTM and ANQGSEA. This clonotype appeared a few times. The receptor was derived from a male patient under 18 who had a stem cell transplant for acute myeloid leukemia, so the T cells may come from the graft donor. The input for sequencing was PBMCs, mostly from graft donor cells, taken 360 days after TCRalphabeta/CD19-depleted stem cell transplant. The chain uses TRBV29-1 and TRBJ2-7; 7 nucleotides align to TRBD1. Here the CDR3 DNA reads TGCAGCGTATGGCAGGGGGCCTACGAGCAGTACTTC. Translating it yields CSVWQGAYEQYF.